The present T cell receptor beta chain was sequenced within a study of tumor and adjacent non-tumor tissue in lung cancer. For the study at large: Patients were aged about 30 to 80, around ten men and about five women, stage I to III. On average, productive TCRbeta reads reached a few million per sample. Study results and caveats: Tumor tissue had significantly higher TCR diversity than normal lung.

Notes on this clonotype: The antigen is undetermined.

Three rounds of nested PCR, following a modified ARM-PCR protocol, produced the TCRbeta library. TCRdb re-derived calls from the multiplex PCR reads in MiXCR, one entry per CDR3 protein. The sample consists of fewer than 120,000 distinct CDR3 sequences, 84% of them appearing once. The template was RNA from unsorted bulk tissue. The source is a man aged 65 to 79 with non-small cell lung cancer. The sample consisted of lung tumor tissue.

The CDR3 bases are TGCAGTGACCGTGGGACGAACACCGGGGAGCTGTTTTTT. Translation gives CSDRGTNTGELFF. This rearrangement joins TRBV29-1 to TRBJ2-2; D is undetermined. Germline V gives CDR1 SQVTM, CDR2 ANQGSEA. The CDR3 spans 13 residues.